This T cell receptor (beta chain) appears in the sequencing data of a study of CD8+ T cells in alopecia areata (dated by TCRdb to the late 2010s). About the study as a whole: Treated patients were enrolled in an open-label pilot trial of oral tofacitinib at 5 to 10 mg twice daily for moderate-to-severe alopecia areata. Human TCRbeta sequencing covered scalp tissue and sorted CD4+ and CD8+ peripheral blood T cells from patchy and totalis/universalis alopecia areata patients and healthy controls. Amplification of TCRbeta CDR3 regions was done by immunoSEQ multiplex PCR using 35 Vbeta forward primers and 13 Jbeta reverse primers. The study used high-throughput TCRbeta sequencing to examine T cell clonal expansion in alopecia areata, in both the C3H/HeJ mouse model and human patients. RNA was extracted with the PAXgene miRNA kit for fixed scalp, the miRNeasy kit for PBMCs, and the RNeasy kit for mouse skin. Scalp clonality was compared across normal scalp (n=4), patchy alopecia areata scalp (n=8), and alopecia totalis/universalis scalp (n=8). Biopsies were taken from tofacitinib-treated patients at baseline and at 4 and 24 weeks of treatment, and a later scalp biopsy was taken in several of the tofacitinib-treated patients. Patients received tofacitinib for 6 to 18 months and were then followed off drug for 6 months to check for delayed response and recurrence.

Notes on this clone: The target of this receptor is not known. One base away there is no much larger clone; base qualities are not given.

Results and caveats for the whole study, not just this receptor: Shared TCR sequences between patients were less evident than in mice, which may be partly attributable to HLA diversity in the patient population. Higher clonality and more expanded CD8+ clones were observed in lesional scalp than in normal scalp, particularly in alopecia totalis/universalis, a finding suggestive of antigenic drive. Unlike mouse skin, where gammadelta T cells dominate, normal human skin contains resident alphabeta T cells that get sequenced too, which complicates analysis of the scalp TCR repertoire.

Receptor libraries were prepared by the immunoSEQ multiplex PCR assay. RNA was extracted from all samples and reverse transcribed into cDNA as template for TCR sequencing. First-strand cDNA was synthesized using SuperScript III with a 2:1 mix of oligo-dT and random hexamers. A synthetic immune receptor repertoire was used to gauge amplification bias, and whatever bias remained was removed computationally. In the authors' own workflow: After raw reads were preprocessed to remove errors, the CDR3 was defined following IMGT conventions as running from the conserved cysteine to phenylalanine. Clonality was computed as 1 minus the Shannon entropy, with the entropy normalized by log2 of the number of productive unique TCRs. Whether each scalp clone was CD4 or CD8 was inferred by checking scalp TCRbeta sequences against the CD4 and CD8 repertoires from sorted blood. This is the immuneACCESS table as TCRdb keeps it, with only in-frame sequences that have V and J called. A part of the clones is gone; compared with another copy, unresolved V genes explain less than half, and the rest is unexplained. V and J calls and clone size follow that table, whereas D and trimming were derived from the DNA. This sample gives 5,500 to 6,000 clones in total; about 60% of them show up just once. Roughly an eighth of the sample rests with the top ten.

Lesional scalp punch biopsies and peripheral blood were obtained from alopecia areata patients. Human scalp biopsies were fixed immediately in PAXgene tissue containers. In the germline V gene, CDR1 corresponds to MDHEN and CDR2 to SYDVKM. At the junction V is shortened by 10 bases and J by 2 bases, with 14 bases in between. Reading from cysteine to phenylalanine, the CDR3 counts 13 amino acids. Kept here is only the CDR3 DNA, which spans 39 bases and is read in frame from base 1. The rearranged segments are TRBV28 and TRBJ1-1, and perhaps TRBD1 as D gene, on 6 matching bases. The sample was skin. The sequence derives from a human donor with alopecia areata. In nucleotide form, the sequence is TGTGCCACCCTCGGGGGCAGAAACACTGAAGCTTTCTTT. Its product reads: CATLGGRNTEAFF.